This T cell receptor beta chain is from a study of blood T cell repertoires in COVID-19. Looking at the study overall: Some COVID-19 samples were acute and others convalescent; all came from the United States, Italy and Spain. T cells, B-cell-depleted T cells, or PBMCs supplied cDNA or gDNA.

In the study's own analysis: Reference gene primer amplification in the assay estimated nucleated cell counts. Some clones are missing from TCRdb's copy, which holds only in-frame ones; the method was immunoSEQ multiplex PCR. The D gene and trimming were derived from the DNA, and the V and J assignments and clone size from that table. This table has around 100,000 clones, approximately 81% appearing once. Germline V gives CDR1 MNHEY, CDR2 SVGAGI. The V end lost 2 bases, the J end lost 3 bases, and 11 bases lay between the germline ends. The CDR3 is made up of 15 amino acids. This TCR was recovered from a human donor in a cohort sampled during active COVID-19. The rearrangement uses TRBV6-5 and TRBJ1-3; D gene unclear. The sample was peripheral blood. This CDR3 reads CASSYGGHGGNTIYF. In DNA, the CDR3 is TGTGCCAGCAGTTACGGAGGGCATGGTGGAAACACCATATATTTT.